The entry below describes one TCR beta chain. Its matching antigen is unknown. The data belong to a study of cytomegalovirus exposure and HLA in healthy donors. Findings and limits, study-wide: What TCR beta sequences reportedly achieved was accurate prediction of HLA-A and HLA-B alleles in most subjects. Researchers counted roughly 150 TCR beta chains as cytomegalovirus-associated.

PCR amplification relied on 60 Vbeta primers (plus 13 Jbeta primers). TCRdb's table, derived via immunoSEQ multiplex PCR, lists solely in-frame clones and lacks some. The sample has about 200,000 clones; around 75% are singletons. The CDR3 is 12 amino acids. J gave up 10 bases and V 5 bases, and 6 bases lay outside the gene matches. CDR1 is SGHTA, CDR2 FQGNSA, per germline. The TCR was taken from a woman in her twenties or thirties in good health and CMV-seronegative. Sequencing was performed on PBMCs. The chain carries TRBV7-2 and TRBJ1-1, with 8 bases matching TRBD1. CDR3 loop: CASSPGQGGAFF. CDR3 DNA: TGTGCCAGCAGCCCAGGACAGGGAGGAGCTTTCTTT.